What follows are 19 T cell receptor beta chains derived from one specimen sequenced in a study of persistence of HIV-infected CD4 T cells (dated by TCRdb to 2018 to 2021). The label giving this sample's treatment or condition can be read as: suppressive antiretroviral therapy. Cells were stimulated with anti-CD3/anti-CD28 magnetic beads as a nonspecific positive control representing the CD4+ T cell repertoire. Sorting of responding CD4+ T cells was based on upregulation of both CD40 ligand and CD69. The immunoSEQ hsTCRB assay version 4 in survey mode was used to sequence TCRbeta repertoires from genomic DNA. Imported from immuneACCESS, the table was reduced by TCRdb to in-frame sequences with V and J called. These copies leave out some clones; in studies compared against another copy, an unresolved V gene accounts for under half, and the cause of the remainder is not known. For this sample there are under 55,000 clones; about 87% appear just once. 0.4% to 0.6% of the sample is in the top ten clones.

Their antigens remain unidentified. The material was CD4+ T cells sorted from PBMCs after approximately 20-hour stimulation, obtained from a patient who received antiretroviral therapy. The cell subset or site label, as the study defines it: CD40L+CD69+ CD4 T cells responding to anti-CD3/anti-CD28 beads, representing the overall repertoire. Receptors were obtained from an adult woman with HIV who was CMV-seropositive.

Here the CDR3 reads CASSLEPRTGVGYTF. As DNA, the CDR3 is TGCGCCAGCAGCTTGGAGCCCCGGACAGGGGTTGGCTACACCTTC. The gene calls are TRBV5-1 and TRBJ1-2; 9 nucleotides agree with TRBD1. V shed 0 bases, J shed 7 bases, and the junction held 7 bases outside the gene matches. The CDR3 has 15 amino acids. Germline V CDR1 and CDR2: SGHRS, YFSETQ.

V gene TRBV10-3 combines with J gene TRBJ1-1; D gene uncertain. Per germline, CDR1 ENHRY and CDR2 SYGVKD. This CDR3 is built from 14 residues. Trimming took 2 bases from V and 4 from J, leaving 11 bases between them. CDR3 nucleotide sequence: TGTGCCATCAGTGAGATTTTGGGTAGCACTGAAGCTTTCTTT. Amino acid sequence: CAISEILGSTEAFF.

V usage is TRBV13 and J usage is TRBJ2-6; unclear D gene. The CDR3 is 15 amino acids. Germline V gene lookup returns CDR1 PRHDT and CDR2 FYEKMQ (reference sequence). With 4 bases removed from V and 2 bases from J, the gap between germline ends came to 9 bases. Here the CDR3 reads CASSSNMPGANVLTF. DNA for the CDR3: TGTGCCAGCAGCTCAAACATGCCTGGGGCCAACGTCCTGACTTTC.

The V and J genes are TRBV6-1 and TRBJ2-4; D may be TRBD1 (7 bases). Between the trimmed V and J ends, which lost 2 bases and 6 bases, there was a span of 17 bases. Germline CDR1 MNHNS, CDR2 SASEGT. The CDR3 spans 16 residues. The CDR3 sequence: CASSEQPAGGGNIQYF. CDR3 DNA: TGTGCCAGCAGTGAACAACCCGCAGGGGGAGGAAACATTCAGTACTTC.

This clone was seen just once. This chain joins TRBV12-3 or TRBV12-4 and TRBJ1-5; no clear D gene. The CDR3 is made up of 13 amino acids. Trimming took off 1 base at V and 1 base at J, with 2 bases between the two ends. The CDR3 here is CASSLDSNQPQHF. The CDR3 DNA reads as TGTGCCAGCAGTTTAGACAGCAATCAGCCCCAGCATTTT.

The sample holds one count of this clone. J is TRBJ2-7 and V is TRBV6-1; D remains unclear. The CDR3 extends over 13 amino acids. CDR1 MNHNS and CDR2 SASEGT come from the germline V gene. Trimming shortened V by 2 bases and J by 6 bases, and 11 bases separated the two germline ends. As DNA, the CDR3 is TGTGCCAGCAGTGAATCGTTAAGGGTCGAGCAGTACGTC. Protein product: CASSESLRVEQYV.

The V gene is TRBV5-1, the J gene TRBJ1-5; D not resolved. Germline V gene sequence: CDR1 SGHRS, CDR2 YFSETQ. The germline V and J ends were trimmed by 0 bases and 6 bases, with 13 bases remaining between them. The CDR3 runs to 15 residues. The CDR3 region has the DNA TGCGCCAGCAGCTTGGGTCCCCCGGGCAGTCAGCCCCAGCATTTT. Residues: CASSLGPPGSQPQHF.

V is TRBV2 and J is TRBJ1-1; tentative D call: TRBD1 (5 bases). CDR3 size: 14 residues. Germline lookup yields CDR1 SNHLY and CDR2 FYNNEI. V lost 4 bases to trimming and J lost 7 bases, with 16 bases between them. The CDR3 protein is CASSVGTAVLEAFF. CDR3 nucleotides: TGTGCCAGCAGTGTCGGGACGGCGGTGCTTGAAGCTTTCTTT.

The chain joins TRBV9 to TRBJ2-3; D not resolved. Germline-derived CDR1 and CDR2 are SGDLS and YYNGEE. The CDR3 runs 15 residues. V was cut by 0 bases and J by 0 bases, with 8 bases left in between. This CDR3 is CASSVAPTSTDTQYF. The DNA of the CDR3 is TGTGCCAGCAGCGTAGCTCCGACAAGCACAGATACGCAGTATTTT.

This clone was counted a few times. This sequence joins TRBV9 and TRBJ1-5; 7 bases map to TRBD1. The length of the CDR3 is 15 residues. Germline CDR1 is SGDLS and CDR2 is YYNGEE. Trimming took 3 bases from V and 3 from J; bases not matched to a gene: 6. The CDR3 bases are TGTGCCAGCAGCGAGGCCGACAGGGACAATCAGCCCCAGCATTTT. Encoded protein: CASSEADRDNQPQHF.

This sequence joins TRBV5-8 and TRBJ2-3, with D unclear. The CDR3 is 15 amino acids. Per the germline V gene, CDR1 is SGHTS and CDR2 is YDEGEE. V shed 0 bases and J shed 0 bases, with 8 bases lying between them. CDR3 region: CASSLGSSSTDTQYF. The CDR3 region has the DNA TGTGCCAGCAGCTTGGGCAGTTCTAGCACAGATACGCAGTATTTT.

The chain is built from TRBV3-1 (or the pseudogene TRBV3-2) and TRBJ2-5; D perhaps matches TRBD2 (6 bases). V shed 5 bases and J shed 5 bases, with 9 bases lying between them. The CDR3 has 12 amino acids. Germline V gene sequence: CDR1 LGHDT, CDR2 YNNKEL (reference sequence). CDR3 in amino acids: CASSLAAETQYF. CDR3 sequence (DNA): TGTGCCAGCAGCTTAGCGGCTGAGACCCAGTACTTC.

The chain couples TRBV6-5 to TRBJ1-5; D is unresolved. In germline, CDR1 is MNHEY, CDR2 SVGAGI. The CDR3 has 12 residues. V shed 6 bases and J shed 8 bases, with 11 bases lying between them. This chain's CDR3 is CASSDNVEPQHF. The CDR3 DNA reads as TGTGCCAGCAGCGATAACGTTGAGCCCCAGCATTTT.

The V call is TRBV6-5, the J call TRBJ1-2; tentatively, D is TRBD1 (5 bases). Per germline, CDR1 MNHEY and CDR2 SVGAGI. Trimming took off 6 bases at V and 5 bases at J, with 19 bases between the two ends. The CDR3 runs 15 residues. The CDR3 region is CASSQGLAQGYGYTF. The CDR3 DNA reads as TGTGCCAGCAGCCAGGGCCTGGCCCAAGGGTATGGCTACACCTTC.

The genes are TRBV3-1 (or the pseudogene TRBV3-2) and TRBJ2-7, with D unresolved. V was clipped by 4 bases and J by 13 bases, with 17 bases between them. The CDR3 has 12 amino acids. Germline loops: CDR1 LGHDT, CDR2 YNNKEL (reference sequence). Written as DNA, the CDR3 is TGTGCCAGCAGCCTGGCGGACGGAGCCCAATACGTC. It is translated as CASSLADGAQYV.

The V and J genes are TRBV29-1 and TRBJ1-4, with D tentatively TRBD1 (6 bases). Germline-derived CDR1 and CDR2 are SQVTM and ANQGSEA. The CDR3 contains 12 residues. V dropped 4 bases and J dropped 11 bases, with 14 bases sitting between them. In DNA, the CDR3 is TGCAGCGTTGGCGGGGGCGAGGAGAAACTGTTTTTT. This sequence encodes CSVGGGEEKLFF. The full variable domain, rest sourced from reference TRBV29-1 and TRBJ1-4, is SAVISQKPSRDICQRGTSLTIQCQVDSQVTMMFWYRQQPGQSLTLIATANQGSEATYESGFVIDKFPISRPNLTFSTLTVSNMSPEDSSIYLCSVGGGEEKLFFGSGTQLSVL.

This rearrangement joins TRBV6-5 to TRBJ1-2, with TRBD1 identical over 8 bases. CDR1 is MNHEY, CDR2 SVGAGI, per germline. J lost 0 bases, V lost 7 bases, and 4 bases had no gene match. The CDR3 spans 14 residues. The CDR3 DNA is TGTGCCAGCACCGACAGGGGCTCTAACTATGGCTACACCTTC. This codes for CASTDRGSNYGYTF.

The CDR3 DNA sequence: TGTGCCAGCAGCTTTAAAGGTGGTGGAGCCGTGCCCACTGAAGCTTTCTTT. Its translation is CASSFKGGGAVPTEAFF. J is TRBJ1-1 and V is TRBV7-9; D not certain. This CDR3 is 17 amino acids long. Trimming took off 3 bases at V and 4 bases at J, with 21 bases between the two ends. Germline V gene data show CDR1 as SEHNR and CDR2 as FQNEAQ (reference sequence).

This clone came up a few times. The rearrangement links TRBV20-1 to TRBJ2-1, with D perhaps TRBD2 (5 bases). The CDR3 runs to 14 residues. The V and J ends lost 3 bases and 6 bases respectively, with 15 bases between them. In germline, CDR1 is DFQATT, CDR2 SNEGSKA (reference sequence). Here the CDR3 reads CSASNPRGVNEQFF. The CDR3 DNA reads as TGCAGTGCTAGTAATCCTCGGGGAGTCAATGAGCAGTTCTTC.